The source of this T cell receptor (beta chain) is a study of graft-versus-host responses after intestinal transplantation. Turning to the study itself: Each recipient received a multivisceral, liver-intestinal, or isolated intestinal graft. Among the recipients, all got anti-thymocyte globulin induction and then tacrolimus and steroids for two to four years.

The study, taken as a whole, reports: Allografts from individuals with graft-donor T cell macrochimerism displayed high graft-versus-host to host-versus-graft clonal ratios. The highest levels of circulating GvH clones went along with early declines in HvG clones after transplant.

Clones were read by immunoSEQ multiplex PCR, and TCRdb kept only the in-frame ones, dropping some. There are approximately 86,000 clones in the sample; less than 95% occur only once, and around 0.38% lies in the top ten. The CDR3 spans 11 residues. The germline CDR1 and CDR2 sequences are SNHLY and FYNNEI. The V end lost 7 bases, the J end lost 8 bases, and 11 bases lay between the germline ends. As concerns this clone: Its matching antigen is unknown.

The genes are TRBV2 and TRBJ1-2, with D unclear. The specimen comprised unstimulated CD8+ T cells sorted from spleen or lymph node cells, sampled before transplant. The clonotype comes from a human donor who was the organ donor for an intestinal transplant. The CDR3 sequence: CASKSVTGYTF. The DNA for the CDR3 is TGTGCCAGCAAGTCAGTTACAGGCTACACCTTC.